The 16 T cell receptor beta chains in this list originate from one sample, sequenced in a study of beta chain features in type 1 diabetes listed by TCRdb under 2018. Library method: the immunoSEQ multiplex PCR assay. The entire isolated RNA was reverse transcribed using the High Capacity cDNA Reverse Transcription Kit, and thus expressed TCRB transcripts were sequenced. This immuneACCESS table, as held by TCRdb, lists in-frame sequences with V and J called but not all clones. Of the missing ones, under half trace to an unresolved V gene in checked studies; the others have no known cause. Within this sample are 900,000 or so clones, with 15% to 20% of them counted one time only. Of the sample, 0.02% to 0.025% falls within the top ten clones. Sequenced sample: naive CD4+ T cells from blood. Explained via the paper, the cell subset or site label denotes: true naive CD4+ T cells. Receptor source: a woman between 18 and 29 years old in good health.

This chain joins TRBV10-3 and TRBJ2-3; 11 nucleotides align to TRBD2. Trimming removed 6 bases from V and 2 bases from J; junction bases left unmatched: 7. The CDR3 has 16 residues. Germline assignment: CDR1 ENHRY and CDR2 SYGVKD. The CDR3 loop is CAIRGGTSGNTDTQYF. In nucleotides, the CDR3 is TGTGCCATCAGGGGGGGGACTAGCGGCAACACAGATACGCAGTATTTT.

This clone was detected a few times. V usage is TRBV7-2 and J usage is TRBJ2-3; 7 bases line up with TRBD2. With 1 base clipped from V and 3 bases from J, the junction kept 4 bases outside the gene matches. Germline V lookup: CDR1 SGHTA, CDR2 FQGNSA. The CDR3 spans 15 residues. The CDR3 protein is CASSLGGSLTDTQYF. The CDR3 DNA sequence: TGTGCCAGCAGCTTAGGCGGGAGTCTTACAGATACGCAGTATTTT. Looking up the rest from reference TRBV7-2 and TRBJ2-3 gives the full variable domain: GAGVSQSPSNKVTEKGKDVELRCDPISGHTALYWYRQSLGQGLEFLIYFQGNSAPDKSGLPSDRFSAERTGGSVSTLTIQRTQQEDSAVYLCASSLGGSLTDTQYFGPGTRLTVL.

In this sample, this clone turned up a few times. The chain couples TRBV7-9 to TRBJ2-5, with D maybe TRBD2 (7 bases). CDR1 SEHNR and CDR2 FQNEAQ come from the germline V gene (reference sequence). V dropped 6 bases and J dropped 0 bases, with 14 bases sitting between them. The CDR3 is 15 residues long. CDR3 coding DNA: TGTGCCAGCAGTTTAAGGGGGGGAAACCAAGAGACCCAGTACTTC. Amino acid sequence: CASSLRGGNQETQYF.

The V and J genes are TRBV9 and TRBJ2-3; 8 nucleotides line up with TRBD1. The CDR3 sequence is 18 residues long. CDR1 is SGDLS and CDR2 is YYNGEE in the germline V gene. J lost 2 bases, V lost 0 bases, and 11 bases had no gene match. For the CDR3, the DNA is TGTGCCAGCAGCGTAGCCCCACTAGGACAGGGCCCCACAGATACGCAGTATTTT. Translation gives CASSVAPLGQGPTDTQYF.

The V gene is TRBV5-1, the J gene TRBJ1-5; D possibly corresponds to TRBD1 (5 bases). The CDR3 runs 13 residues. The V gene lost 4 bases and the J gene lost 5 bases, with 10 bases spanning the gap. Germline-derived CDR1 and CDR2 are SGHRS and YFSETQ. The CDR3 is CASSLGTYQPQHF. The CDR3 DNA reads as TGCGCCAGCAGCCTCGGGACGTATCAGCCCCAGCATTTT.

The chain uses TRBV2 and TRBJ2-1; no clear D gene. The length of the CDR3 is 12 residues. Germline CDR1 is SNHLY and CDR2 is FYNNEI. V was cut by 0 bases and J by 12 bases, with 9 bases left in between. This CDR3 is CASSEAVARQFF. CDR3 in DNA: TGTGCCAGCAGTGAAGCGGTCGCTAGGCAGTTCTTC.

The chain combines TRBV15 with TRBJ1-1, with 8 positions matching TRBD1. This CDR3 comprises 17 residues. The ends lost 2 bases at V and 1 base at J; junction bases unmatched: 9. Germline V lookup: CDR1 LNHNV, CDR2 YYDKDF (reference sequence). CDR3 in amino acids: CATSRPGDRSKNTEAFF. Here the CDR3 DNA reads TGTGCCACCAGCAGACCTGGGGACAGGAGTAAGAACACTGAAGCTTTCTTT. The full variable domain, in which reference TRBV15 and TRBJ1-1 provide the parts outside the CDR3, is DAMVIQNPRYQVTQFGKPVTLSCSQTLNHNVMYWYQQKSSQAPKLLFHYYDKDFNNEADTPDNFQSRRPNTSFCFLDIRSPGLGDTAMYLCATSRPGDRSKNTEAFFGQGTRLTVV.

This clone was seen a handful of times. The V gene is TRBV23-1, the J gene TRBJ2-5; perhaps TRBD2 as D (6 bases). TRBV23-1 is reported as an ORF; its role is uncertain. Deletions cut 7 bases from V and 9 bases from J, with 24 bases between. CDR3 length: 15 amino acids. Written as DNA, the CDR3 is TGCGCCAGCACGCCTCATCGGGAGTCCAAGAGGGCCCAGTACTTC. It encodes CASTPHRESKRAQYF.

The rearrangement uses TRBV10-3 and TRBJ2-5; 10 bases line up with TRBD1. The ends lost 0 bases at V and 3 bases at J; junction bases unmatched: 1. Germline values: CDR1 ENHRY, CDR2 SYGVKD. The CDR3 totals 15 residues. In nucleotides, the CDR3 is TGTGCCATCAGTGAGTCCGGACAGGGGGAAGAGACCCAGTACTTC. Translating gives CAISESGQGEETQYF.

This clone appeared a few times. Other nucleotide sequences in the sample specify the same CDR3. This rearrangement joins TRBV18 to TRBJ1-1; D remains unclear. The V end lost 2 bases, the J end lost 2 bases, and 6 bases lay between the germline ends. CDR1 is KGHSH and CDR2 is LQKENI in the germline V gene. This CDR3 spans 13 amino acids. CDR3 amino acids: CASSPGENTEAFF. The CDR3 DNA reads TGTGCCAGCTCACCAGGGGAAAACACTGAAGCTTTCTTT. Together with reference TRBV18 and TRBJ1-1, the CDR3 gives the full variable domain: NAGVMQNPRHLVRRRGQEARLRCSPMKGHSHVYWYRQLPEEGLKFMVYLQKENIIDESGMPKERFSAEFPKEGPSILRIQQVVRGDSAAYFCASSPGENTEAFFGQGTRLTVV.

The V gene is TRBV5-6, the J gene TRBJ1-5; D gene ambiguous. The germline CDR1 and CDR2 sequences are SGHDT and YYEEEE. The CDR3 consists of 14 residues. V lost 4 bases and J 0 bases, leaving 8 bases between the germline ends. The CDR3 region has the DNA TGTGCCAGCAGCACCGGAATTAGCAATCAGCCCCAGCATTTT. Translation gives CASSTGISNQPQHF.

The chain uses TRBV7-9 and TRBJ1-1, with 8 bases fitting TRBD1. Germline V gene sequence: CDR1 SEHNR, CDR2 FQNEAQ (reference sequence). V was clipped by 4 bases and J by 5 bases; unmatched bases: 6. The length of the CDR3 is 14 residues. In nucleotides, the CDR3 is TGTGCCAGCAGCTCATGGGACAGGCTTACTGAAGCTTTCTTT. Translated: CASSSWDRLTEAFF.

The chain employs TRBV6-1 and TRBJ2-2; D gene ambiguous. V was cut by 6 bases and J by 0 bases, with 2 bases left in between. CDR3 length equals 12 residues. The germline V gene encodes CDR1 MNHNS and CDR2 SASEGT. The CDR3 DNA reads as TGTGCCAGCAGCACGAACACCGGGGAGCTGTTTTTT. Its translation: CASSTNTGELFF.

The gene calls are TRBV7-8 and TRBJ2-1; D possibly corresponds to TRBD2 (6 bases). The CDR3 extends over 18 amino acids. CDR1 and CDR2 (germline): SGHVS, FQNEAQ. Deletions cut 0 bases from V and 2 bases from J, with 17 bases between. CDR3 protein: CASSLAATRTSPYNEQFF. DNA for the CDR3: TGTGCCAGCAGCTTAGCGGCTACACGCACTAGCCCCTACAATGAGCAGTTCTTC.

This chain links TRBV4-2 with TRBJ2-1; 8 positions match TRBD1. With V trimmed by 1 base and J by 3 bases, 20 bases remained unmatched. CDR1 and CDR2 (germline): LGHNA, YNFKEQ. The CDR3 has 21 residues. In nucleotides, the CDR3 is TGTGCCAGCAGCCAAGCCCTCTCGACAGGGGTCCCGCTGAAAGGCTACAATGAGCAGTTCTTC. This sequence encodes CASSQALSTGVPLKGYNEQFF.

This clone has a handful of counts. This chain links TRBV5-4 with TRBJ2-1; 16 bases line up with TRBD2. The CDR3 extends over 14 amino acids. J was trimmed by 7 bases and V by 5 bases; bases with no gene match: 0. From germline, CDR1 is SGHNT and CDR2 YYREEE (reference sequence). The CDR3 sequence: CASRGLAGGNEQFF. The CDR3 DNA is TGTGCCAGCAGGGGACTAGCGGGAGGGAATGAGCAGTTCTTC. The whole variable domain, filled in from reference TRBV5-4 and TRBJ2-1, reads ETGVTQSPTHLIKTRGQQVTLRCSSQSGHNTVSWYQQALGQGPQFIFQYYREEENGRGNFPPRFSGLQFPNYSSELNVNALELDDSALYLCASRGLAGGNEQFFGPGTRLTVL.